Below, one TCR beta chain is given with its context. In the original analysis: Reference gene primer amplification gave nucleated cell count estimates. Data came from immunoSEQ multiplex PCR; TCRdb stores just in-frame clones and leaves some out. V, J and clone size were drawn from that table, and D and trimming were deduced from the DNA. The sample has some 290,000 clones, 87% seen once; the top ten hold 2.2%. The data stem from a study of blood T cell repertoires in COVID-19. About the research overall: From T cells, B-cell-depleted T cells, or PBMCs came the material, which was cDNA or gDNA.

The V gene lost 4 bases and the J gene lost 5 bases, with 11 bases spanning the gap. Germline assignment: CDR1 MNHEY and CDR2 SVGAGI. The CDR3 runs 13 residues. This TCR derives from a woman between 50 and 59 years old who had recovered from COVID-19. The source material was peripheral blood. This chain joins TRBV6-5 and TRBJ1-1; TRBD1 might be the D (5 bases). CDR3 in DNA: TGTGCCAGCAGTTTACCCAGGGTTACTGAAGCTTTCTTT. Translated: CASSLPRVTEAFF.